The 11 T cell receptor beta chains below come from one sample, sequenced in a study of beta chain features in type 1 diabetes. The whole isolated RNA underwent reverse transcription, so sequencing captured expressed TCRB transcripts. Assay: immunoSEQ multiplex PCR; the TCRdb copy retains only in-frame clones and omits some. The table shows hundreds of thousands of clones, with approximately 30% occurring only once. The source material was naive CD4+ T cells from blood. These receptors originate from a man younger than 35 in good health.

In DNA form, the CDR3 reads TGTGCCTGGAGCGGCGACAGGGAGGGTGGCTACACCTTC. This codes for CAWSGDREGGYTF. The chain recombines TRBV30 with TRBJ1-2, with 7 bases lining up with TRBD1. The V gene's germline CDR1 is GTSNPN and CDR2 SVGIG (reference sequence). Trimming cost V 3 bases and J 7 bases; bases outside gene matches: 8. This CDR3 comprises 13 residues.

In this sample, this clone turned up a few times. CDR3 bases: TGCGCCAGCTCCCAAGTCCTAGCGGGTTTAGATCTAGCCAAAAACATTCAGTACTTC. It encodes CASSQVLAGLDLAKNIQYF. The chain employs TRBV4-3 and TRBJ2-4; TRBD2 matches at 8 bases. The CDR3 is 19 amino acids. After removal of 8 bases from V and 0 bases from J, the junction contained 18 bases not matched to a gene. In germline, CDR1 is LGHNA, CDR2 YSLEER.

This chain uses TRBV30 with TRBJ2-3; a possible D gene is TRBD2 (6 bases). This CDR3 contains 15 residues. From germline, CDR1 is GTSNPN and CDR2 SVGIG (reference sequence). Trimming removed 0 bases from V and 2 bases from J, with 12 bases in between. CDR3 region: CAWSVLGRSTDTQYF. The CDR3 DNA is TGTGCCTGGAGTGTCCTAGGGAGGTCCACAGATACGCAGTATTTT.

V and J are TRBV7-6 and TRBJ2-5, with 8 positions matching TRBD2. V trimming: 5 bases; J trimming: 3 bases; junction bases outside the gene matches: 14. In germline, CDR1 is SGHVS, CDR2 FNYEAQ. The CDR3 is 17 amino acids. CDR3 DNA: TGTGCCAGCAGCACACGCCCCCTGGGTAGCGGGAAAGAGACCCAGTACTTC. This encodes CASSTRPLGSGKETQYF.

This clone was seen only a few times. The rearrangement links TRBV10-3 to TRBJ2-1; TRBD2 agrees at 7 bases. The germline V gene encodes CDR1 ENHRY and CDR2 SYGVKD. This CDR3 spans 18 amino acids. V lost 4 bases and J lost 1; bases outside the gene matches: 13. The CDR3 DNA sequence: TGTGCCATCAGTGTCGCTAGCGGAGACCCCCTTTCCTACAATGAGCAGTTCTTC. As protein: CAISVASGDPLSYNEQFF.

The rearrangement uses TRBV30 and TRBJ2-7, with 7 positions matching TRBD1. Germline CDR1 and CDR2: GTSNPN and SVGIG (reference sequence). The CDR3 is made up of 17 amino acids. J lost 5 bases, V lost 4 bases, and 20 bases had no gene match. The CDR3 sequence: CAWTVKNRQGGRHEQYF. As DNA, the CDR3 is TGTGCCTGGACTGTAAAGAACCGACAGGGTGGCCGCCACGAGCAGTACTTC.

This clone occurred a few times. V gene TRBV14 combines with J gene TRBJ2-3; D remains unclear. Germline CDR1 reads SGHDN; CDR2 reads FVKESK. V gave up 3 bases and J gave up 1 base, with 5 bases separating them. CDR3 length: 13 residues. CDR3 loop: CASSHVGTDTQYF. In DNA, the CDR3 is TGTGCCAGCAGCCATGTGGGCACAGATACGCAGTATTTT.

This clone appeared a few times. The chain is built from TRBV23-1 and TRBJ2-6; tentative D call: TRBD2 (5 bases). TRBV23-1 is noted as an ORF with a role that remains uncertain. This CDR3 has 11 residues. Between the trimmed V and J ends, which lost 4 bases and 12 bases, there was a span of 7 bases. The CDR3 coding sequence is TGCGCCAGCAGTCCCGGGATCGTCCTGACTTTC. Translating it yields CASSPGIVLTF.

The rearrangement uses TRBV29-1 and TRBJ1-1, with 7 positions matching TRBD1. J gave up 4 bases and V 4 bases, and 3 bases lay outside the gene matches. The CDR3 loop spans 12 amino acids. Germline assignment: CDR1 SQVTM and CDR2 ANQGSEA. The DNA of the CDR3 is TGCAGCGTTGCCGACAGGGCCACTGAAGCTTTCTTT. Its translation: CSVADRATEAFF.

The gene calls are TRBV18 and TRBJ2-5; either TRBD1 or TRBD2 may fit D (5 bases each). Germline V gene data show CDR1 as KGHSH and CDR2 as LQKENI. Trimming cost V 4 bases and J 5 bases, with 20 bases left between them. The CDR3 has 16 residues. The CDR3 spells CASSLGTPSLWETQYF. The CDR3, as DNA: TGTGCCAGCTCACTTGGGACCCCTTCCCTTTGGGAGACCCAGTACTTC.

This clone was observed a few times. The genes are TRBV7-9 and TRBJ2-7; 8 nucleotides line up with TRBD1. Germline V gene data show CDR1 as SEHNR and CDR2 as FQNEAQ (reference sequence). The V and J ends lost 5 bases and 2 bases, in that order; junction bases with no gene match: 8. The CDR3 has 15 amino acids. The CDR3 sequence: CASSEQGQETYEQYF. CDR3 coding DNA: TGTGCCAGCAGCGAGCAGGGACAGGAAACCTACGAGCAGTACTTC.